The 6 T cell receptor beta chains below come from one sample, sequenced in a study of shared clonotypes between healthy human individuals. The repertoire was sequenced with immunoSEQ multiplex PCR; TCRdb's copy has only in-frame clones and lacks some. The sample has 2 million to 3 million clones, 80% to 95% seen once. The sample consisted of naive CD4+ T cells from PBMCs. Subset here: CD45RA+ positively selected. The receptor source for this set is a man aged 18 to 30 in good health. Some clones in this sample may be carry-over from other donors' samples.

This chain links TRBV30 with TRBJ2-7, with a weak D call TRBD1 (5 bases). Germline assignment: CDR1 GTSNPN and CDR2 SVGIG (reference sequence). The CDR3 is 12 residues long. Trimming removed 8 bases at V and 4 bases at J, with 15 bases between. The CDR3 DNA sequence: TGTGCCGGATCGGGCAGGGTATACGAGCAGTACTTC. Translating it yields CAGSGRVYEQYF.

This clone was counted a single time. The V and J genes are TRBV2 and TRBJ2-5, with 8 bases lining up with TRBD2. The J call may be mistaken, given a closer DNA end match to TRBJ2-7. CDR1 SNHLY and CDR2 FYNNEI come from the germline V gene. CDR3 length: 13 residues. The CDR3 is CASRLQRGYEQYF. CDR3 in DNA: TGTGCCAGCAGGCTGCAGCGGGGGTACGAGCAGTACTTC.

The CDR3 coding sequence is TGTGCCAGCAGGGGGGGGTTTAACTATGGCTACACCTTC. It yields the protein CASRGGFNYGYTF. V gene TRBV28 combines with J gene TRBJ1-2; a weak D match, TRBD1 (5 bases). This CDR3 region has 13 residues. Germline lookup yields CDR1 MDHEN and CDR2 SYDVKM. V was pared by 6 bases and J by 1 base, with 9 bases between.

DNA for the CDR3: TGTGCCAGCGGGCGTACAGGGGGCTCCTACGAGCAGTACTTC. It translates to CASGRTGGSYEQYF. The gene calls are TRBV28 and TRBJ2-7; 8 bases are a match to TRBD1. CDR3 length: 14 residues. Germline CDR1 is MDHEN and CDR2 is SYDVKM. J gave up 0 bases and V 8 bases, and 6 bases lay outside the gene matches.

V is TRBV19 and J is TRBJ2-7, with 8 bases matching TRBD1. The CDR3 covers 13 residues. Trimming took 5 bases from V and 7 from J; bases not matched to a gene: 7. Germline CDR1 and CDR2: LNHDA and SQIVND (reference sequence). The DNA of the CDR3 is TGTGCCAGTAGTGTCCAGGGGGCGGGGGAGCAGTACTTC. Translated: CASSVQGAGEQYF. The whole variable domain, remainder taken from reference TRBV19 and TRBJ2-7, is DGGITQSPKYLFRKEGQNVTLSCEQNLNHDAMYWYRQDPGQGLRLIYYSQIVNDFQKGDIAEGYSVSREKKESFPLTVTSAQKNPTAFYLCASSVQGAGEQYFGPGTRLTVT.

This clone was detected once. V is TRBV11-3 and J is TRBJ1-1; D not certain. Germline lookup yields CDR1 SGHNT and CDR2 YENEEA. V was trimmed by 4 bases and J by 4 bases, leaving 13 bases between them. The CDR3 contains 14 residues. CDR3 region: CASSSKIGSTEAFF. The DNA for the CDR3 is TGTGCCAGCAGCTCCAAGATAGGAAGCACTGAAGCTTTCTTT.